A selection of T cell receptor beta chains follows, all from one sample in a study of beta chain features in type 1 diabetes. Using immunoSEQ multiplex PCR, the repertoire was profiled, and TCRdb retains in-frame clones only, with some absent. The data contain 150,000 to 170,000 clones, over 7.5% of them seen just once; the ten biggest clones take up 0.65%. The sequenced sample was central memory CD4+ T cells from blood. These receptors all come from a man between 18 and 29 years old in good health. The CDR3 runs from the conserved cysteine through the conserved F or W. A D gene is named only where the DNA matches it firmly. Clone size, where shown, is once, few, many, or a class for clones that have expanded.

v_call	d_call	clone_size	j_call	cdr3_aa	cdr3_nt
TRBV7-2	-	many	TRBJ2-3	CASSLVAGTSTDTQYF	TGTGCCAGCAGCTTAGTTGCCGGGACTAGCACAGATACGCAGTATTTT
TRBV7-2	TRBD2	-	TRBJ2-5	CASRQTSRGGETQYF	TGTGCCAGCAGACAAACTTCCCGGGGGGGAGAGACTCAGTACTTC
TRBV5-4	TRBD1	few	TRBJ1-2	CASSLGWDRLSGYTF	TGTGCCAGCAGCTTGGGGTGGGACAGGTTATCTGGCTACACCTTC
TRBV6-1	TRBD1	few	TRBJ2-7	CASSDPGTGGREQYF	TGTGCCAGCAGTGACCCTGGGACAGGGGGGCGCGAGCAGTACTTC
TRBV28	TRBD2	many	TRBJ2-1	CASSLWLAANEQFF	TGTGCCAGCAGTTTGTGGCTAGCGGCCAATGAGCAGTTCTTC
TRBV6-5	TRBD2	-	TRBJ2-7	CASSYSGGRIHEQYF	TGTGCCAGCAGTTACTCTGGCGGGAGGATCCACGAGCAGTACTTC
TRBV7-2	-	-	TRBJ2-5	CASTQQETQYF	TGTGCCAGCACCCAACAAGAGACCCAGTACTTC
TRBV30	-	-	TRBJ1-2	CAWSVLQGLAGYTF	TGTGCCTGGAGTGTACTTCAGGGGCTGGCTGGCTACACCTTC
TRBV5-4	-	few	TRBJ2-7	CASSLFGGTYEQYF	TGTGCCAGCAGCTTGTTTGGGGGGACCTACGAGCAGTACTTC
TRBV4-2	-	-	TRBJ2-2	CASSRRDTGELFF	TGTGCCAGCAGCCGGAGGGACACCGGGGAGCTGTTTTTT
TRBV15	-	few	TRBJ2-5	CATSRVRETQYF	TGTGCCACCAGCAGAGTTCGGGAGACCCAGTACTTC
TRBV6-5	-	few	TRBJ1-1	CASRVSGGRNTEAFF	TGTGCCAGCAGAGTTAGCGGGGGTCGGAACACTGAAGCTTTCTTT
TRBV30	TRBD1	many	TRBJ2-7	CAWSVLTQGFGF	TGTGCCTGGAGTGTCCTGACACAGGGGTTCGGCTTC
TRBV7-3	TRBD2	-	TRBJ2-1	CASSISGLAGASYEQFF	TGTGCCAGCAGCATTTCTGGACTAGCGGGAGCCAGCTATGAGCAGTTCTTC
TRBV7-2	TRBD2	-	TRBJ2-7	CASSLAGGGSSYEQYF	TGTGCCAGCAGCTTAGCTGGCGGGGGGAGCTCCTACGAGCAGTACTTC
TRBV6-6	TRBD2	-	TRBJ2-3	CASSYSAGGYTDTQYF	TGTGCCAGCAGTTACTCTGCGGGAGGCTACACAGATACGCAGTATTTT
TRBV5-1	TRBD2	few	TRBJ2-3	CASSLAGGRSTDTQYF	TGCGCCAGCAGCTTGGCCGGCGGGAGAAGCACAGATACGCAGTATTTT
TRBV30	TRBD1	-	TRBJ1-2	CASSGTGTRYGYTF	TGTGCCTCCTCCGGGACAGGGACTCGCTATGGCTACACCTTC
TRBV7-3	-	few	TRBJ1-4	CASSLAGQGGWEKLFF	TGTGCCAGCAGCCTCGCGGGGCAGGGAGGATGGGAAAAACTGTTTTTT
TRBV7-9	-	many	TRBJ1-5	CASSQVRGGQPQHF	TGTGCCAGCAGCCAGGTCCGGGGGGGTCAGCCCCAGCATTTT
TRBV9	-	few	TRBJ1-1	CASSPLQGAEAFF	TGTGCCAGCAGCCCACTACAGGGCGCTGAAGCTTTCTTT
TRBV7-9	-	few	TRBJ1-2	CASSLSGSNYGYTF	TGTGCCAGCAGCTTAAGCGGCAGCAACTATGGCTACACCTTC
TRBV30	TRBD1	-	TRBJ1-5	CAWSFSGTGVQPQHF	TGTGCCTGGAGTTTTTCCGGGACAGGGGTTCAGCCCCAGCATTTT
TRBV6-6	TRBD1	-	TRBJ2-7	CASSTPGQGHEQYF	TGTGCCAGCAGCACTCCGGGACAGGGCCACGAGCAGTACTTC
TRBV5-4	-	few	TRBJ2-1	CASSLPLSEYNEQFF	TGTGCCAGCAGCTTGCCCCTAAGCGAGTACAATGAGCAGTTCTTC
TRBV7-6	TRBD2	-	TRBJ2-5	CASSPRAGVGETQYF	TGTGCCAGCAGCCCGAGAGCGGGAGTAGGAGAGACCCAGTACTTC
TRBV28	TRBD1	few	TRBJ1-2	CASSTSPTGVGYTF	TGTGCCAGCAGTACCTCCCCGACAGGGGTCGGCTACACCTTC
TRBV28	TRBD2	many	TRBJ2-7	CASTPIAGGSEQYF	TGTGCCAGCACCCCGATAGCGGGGGGATCCGAGCAGTACTTC
TRBV7-8	TRBD1	few	TRBJ1-1	CASSLMGLGQGNTEAFF	TGTGCCAGCAGCTTAATGGGCTTGGGACAGGGGAACACTGAAGCTTTCTTT
TRBV28	TRBD1	few	TRBJ2-6	CASRRQGVSGANVLTF	TGTGCCAGCCGCCGACAGGGGGTATCTGGGGCCAACGTCCTGACTTTC
TRBV30	TRBD2	-	TRBJ2-3	CAWSSGTSGPSTDTQYF	TGTGCCTGGAGTTCTGGCACTAGCGGACCTAGCACAGATACGCAGTATTTT
TRBV28	TRBD2	few	TRBJ2-5	CASSLGRGGPNTQYF	TGTGCCAGCAGTTTAGGGCGGGGGGGGCCCAATACCCAGTACTTC
TRBV4-2	-	-	TRBJ2-2	CASSQAVRGNTGELFF	TGTGCCAGCAGCCAAGCGGTCCGAGGGAACACCGGGGAGCTGTTTTTT
TRBV5-4	-	-	TRBJ1-4	CASRTKNSGNEKLFF	TGTGCCAGCAGGACAAAGAACAGCGGTAATGAAAAACTGTTTTTT
TRBV28	TRBD1	many	TRBJ1-5	CASSFQGGGFNQPQHF	TGTGCCAGCAGTTTTCAGGGGGGTGGCTTCAATCAGCCCCAGCATTTT
TRBV7-3	-	-	TRBJ2-7	CASSPDTYEQYF	TGTGCCAGCAGCCCTGATACATACGAGCAGTACTTC
TRBV14	-	many	TRBJ1-4	CASTQTTEGRLFF	TGTGCCAGCACCCAGACCACCGAGGGCCGACTGTTTTTT
TRBV7-2	-	many	TRBJ2-7	CASSLGAEGEQYF	TGTGCCAGCAGCTTAGGGGCGGAGGGCGAGCAGTACTTC
TRBV7-9	TRBD2	-	TRBJ2-5	CASSLVAGPYQETQYF	TGTGCCAGCAGCTTAGTAGCGGGGCCATACCAAGAGACCCAGTACTTC
TRBV29-1	TRBD1	few	TRBJ1-5	CSVESGGGQPQHF	TGCAGCGTTGAATCAGGGGGCGGTCAGCCCCAGCATTTT
TRBV14	-	-	TRBJ2-2	CASREGLSTGELFF	TGTGCCAGCAGGGAGGGACTGAGCACCGGGGAGCTGTTTTTT
TRBV4-3	TRBD1	-	TRBJ1-4	CASSQVRQGGEKLFF	TGCGCCAGCAGCCAAGTCCGACAGGGGGGCGAAAAACTGTTTTTT
TRBV6-6	-	few	TRBJ2-3	CASGYRESDTQYF	TGTGCCAGCGGGTACAGGGAGTCAGATACGCAGTATTTT
TRBV28	TRBD1	few	TRBJ2-5	CASSLNRGGSWETQYF	TGTGCCAGCAGTCTTAACAGGGGTGGAAGCTGGGAGACCCAGTACTTC
TRBV19	TRBD1	once	TRBJ2-7	CASSMTGELREQYF	TGTGCCAGTAGTATGACAGGGGAGTTGCGCGAGCAGTACTTC
TRBV5-1	TRBD2	few	TRBJ2-5	CASSTSGGEETQYF	TGCGCCAGCTCCACTAGCGGGGGCGAGGAGACCCAGTACTTC
TRBV10-2	-	few	TRBJ2-1	CASSGLGRGRNNEQFF	TGCGCCAGCAGTGGGTTGGGGCGGGGAAGAAACAATGAGCAGTTCTTC
TRBV7-9	TRBD1	-	TRBJ2-6	CASSPDRGAGANVLTF	TGTGCCAGCAGCCCGGACAGGGGCGCTGGGGCCAACGTCCTGACTTTC
TRBV28	-	-	TRBJ2-1	CASTQDRYNEQFF	TGTGCCAGCACTCAAGACAGGTACAATGAGCAGTTCTTC
TRBV19	TRBD2	few	TRBJ2-2	CASSIRGVNGELFF	TGTGCCAGTAGTATACGGGGGGTGAACGGGGAGCTGTTTTTT
TRBV11-1	TRBD1	-	TRBJ2-1	CASSPRQGDSNYNEQFF	TGTGCCAGCAGCCCCCGACAGGGAGACTCCAATTACAATGAGCAGTTCTTC
TRBV6-4	TRBD1	few	TRBJ2-6	CASSDQDRAGANVLTF	TGTGCCAGCAGTGACCAGGACAGGGCTGGGGCCAACGTCCTGACTTTC
TRBV15	TRBD1	few	TRBJ2-7	CATSRDLGQAYEQYF	TGTGCCACCAGCAGAGATTTAGGACAGGCCTACGAGCAGTACTTC
TRBV5-5	TRBD1	-	TRBJ1-2	CASTPPEQGTGLGYGYTF	TGTGCCAGCACCCCACCCGAGCAGGGGACAGGCCTTGGATATGGCTACACCTTC
TRBV5-1	TRBD1	-	TRBJ1-5	CASSTGQAGQPQHF	TGCGCCAGCAGCACAGGACAGGCCGGGCAGCCCCAGCATTTT
TRBV6-5	-	few	TRBJ1-6	CASSLGGPESSPLHF	TGTGCCAGCAGTCTAGGGGGACCCGAGAGTTCACCCCTCCACTTT
TRBV18	TRBD2	-	TRBJ2-1	CASASELAGGSGEQFF	TGTGCCAGCGCCTCGGAACTAGCGGGGGGATCTGGTGAGCAGTTCTTC
TRBV6-1	TRBD2	-	TRBJ2-2	CASGGSSNTGELFF	TGTGCCAGCGGCGGGAGTTCGAACACCGGGGAGCTGTTTTTT